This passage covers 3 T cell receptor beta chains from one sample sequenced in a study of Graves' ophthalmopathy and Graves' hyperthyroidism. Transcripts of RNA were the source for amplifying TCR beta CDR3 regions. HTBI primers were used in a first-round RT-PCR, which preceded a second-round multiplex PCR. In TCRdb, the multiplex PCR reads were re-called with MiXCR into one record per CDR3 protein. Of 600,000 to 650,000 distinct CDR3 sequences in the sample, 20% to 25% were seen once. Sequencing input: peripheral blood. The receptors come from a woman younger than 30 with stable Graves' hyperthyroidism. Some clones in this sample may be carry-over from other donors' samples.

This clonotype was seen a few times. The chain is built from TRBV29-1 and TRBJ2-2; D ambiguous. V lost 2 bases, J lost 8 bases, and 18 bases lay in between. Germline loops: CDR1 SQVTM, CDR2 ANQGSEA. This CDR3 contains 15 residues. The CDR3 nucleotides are TGCAGCGTTGAATTAGTCTCGAACTCTTGGGGGGAGCTGTTTTTT. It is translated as CSVELVSNSWGELFF.

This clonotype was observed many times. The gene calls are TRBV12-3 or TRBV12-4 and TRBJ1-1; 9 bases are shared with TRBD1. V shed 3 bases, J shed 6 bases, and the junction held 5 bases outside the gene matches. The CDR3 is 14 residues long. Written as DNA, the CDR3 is TGTGCCAGCAGTTTCCCGGACAGGGGAGCTGAAGCTTTCTTT. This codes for CASSFPDRGAEAFF.

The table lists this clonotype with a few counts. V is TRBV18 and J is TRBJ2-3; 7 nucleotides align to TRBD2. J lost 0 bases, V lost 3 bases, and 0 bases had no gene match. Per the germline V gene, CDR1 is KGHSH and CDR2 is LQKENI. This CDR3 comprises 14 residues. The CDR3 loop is CASSPGGSTDTQYF. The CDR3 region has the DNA TGTGCCAGCTCACCGGGGGGGAGCACAGATACGCAGTATTTT. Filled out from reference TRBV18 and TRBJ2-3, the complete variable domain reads NAGVMQNPRHLVRRRGQEARLRCSPMKGHSHVYWYRQLPEEGLKFMVYLQKENIIDESGMPKERFSAEFPKEGPSILRIQQVVRGDSAAYFCASSPGGSTDTQYFGPGTRLTVL.